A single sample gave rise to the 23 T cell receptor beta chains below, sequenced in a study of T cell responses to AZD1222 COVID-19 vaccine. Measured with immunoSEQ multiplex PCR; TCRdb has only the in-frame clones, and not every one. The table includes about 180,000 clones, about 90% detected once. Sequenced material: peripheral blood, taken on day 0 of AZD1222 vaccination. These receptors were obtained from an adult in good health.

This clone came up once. CDR3 in amino acids: CASSHAGVGSNVLTF. The CDR3 coding sequence is TGTGCCAGCAGCCACGCGGGCGTTGGATCCAACGTCCTGACTTTC. The chain combines TRBV14 with TRBJ2-6; the D gene is possibly TRBD2 (5 bases). Germline CDR1 SGHDN, CDR2 FVKESK. This CDR3 is built from 15 residues. V was trimmed by 3 bases and J by 8 bases, leaving 14 bases between them.

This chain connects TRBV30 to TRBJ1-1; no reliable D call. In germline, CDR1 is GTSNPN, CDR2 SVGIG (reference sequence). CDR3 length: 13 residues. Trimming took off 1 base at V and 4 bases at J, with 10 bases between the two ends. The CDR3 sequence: CAWSGGRFTEAFF. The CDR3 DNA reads TGTGCCTGGAGTGGAGGGCGGTTCACTGAAGCTTTCTTT.

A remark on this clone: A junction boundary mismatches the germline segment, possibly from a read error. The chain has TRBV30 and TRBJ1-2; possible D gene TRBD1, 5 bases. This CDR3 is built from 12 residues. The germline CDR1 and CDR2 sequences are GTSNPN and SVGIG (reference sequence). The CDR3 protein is CAWNGAAYGYTF. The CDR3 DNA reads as TGTGCTTGGAATGGGGCGGCCTATGGCTACACCTTC.

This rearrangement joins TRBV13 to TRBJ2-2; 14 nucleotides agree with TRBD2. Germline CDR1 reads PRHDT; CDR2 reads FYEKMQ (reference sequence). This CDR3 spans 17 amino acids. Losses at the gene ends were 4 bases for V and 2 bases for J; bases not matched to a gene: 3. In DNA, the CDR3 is TGTGCCAGCAGCTCGACTAGCGGGGGGGCTAACACCGGGGAGCTGTTTTTT. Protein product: CASSSTSGGANTGELFF.

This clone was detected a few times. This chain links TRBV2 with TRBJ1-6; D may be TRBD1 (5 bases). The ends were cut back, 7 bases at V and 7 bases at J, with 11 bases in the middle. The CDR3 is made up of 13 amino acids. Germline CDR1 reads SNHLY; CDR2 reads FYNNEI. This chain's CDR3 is CASKEGHNSPLHF. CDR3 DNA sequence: TGTGCCAGCAAGGAGGGGCACAATTCACCCCTCCACTTT.

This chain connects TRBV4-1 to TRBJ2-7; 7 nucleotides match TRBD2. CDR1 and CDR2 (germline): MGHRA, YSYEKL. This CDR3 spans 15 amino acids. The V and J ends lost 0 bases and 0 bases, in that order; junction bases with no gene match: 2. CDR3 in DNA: TGCGCCAGCAGCCAAGAGTGGGGGGGCTCCTACGAGCAGTACTTC. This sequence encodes CASSQEWGGSYEQYF.

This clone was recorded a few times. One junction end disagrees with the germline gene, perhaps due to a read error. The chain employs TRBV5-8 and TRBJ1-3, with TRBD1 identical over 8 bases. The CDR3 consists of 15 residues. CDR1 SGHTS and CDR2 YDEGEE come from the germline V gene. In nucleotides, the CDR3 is TGTGCCAGCAGCTTGGGGACAGGGACCCCCGTCGGGGGGTCTTTT. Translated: CASSLGTGTPVGGSF.

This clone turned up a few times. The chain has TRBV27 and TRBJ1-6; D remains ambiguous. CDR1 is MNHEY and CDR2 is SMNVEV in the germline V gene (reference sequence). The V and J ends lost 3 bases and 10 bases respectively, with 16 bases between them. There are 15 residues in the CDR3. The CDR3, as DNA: TGTGCCAGCAGTTTTGGGCAGGATGGTAGGTCACCCCTCCACTTT. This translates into CASSFGQDGRSPLHF.

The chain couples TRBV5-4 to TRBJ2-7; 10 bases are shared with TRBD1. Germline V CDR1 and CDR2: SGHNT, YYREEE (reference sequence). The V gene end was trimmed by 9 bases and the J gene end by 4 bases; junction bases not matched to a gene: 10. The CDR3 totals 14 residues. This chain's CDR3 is CAIPRDRGFYEQYF. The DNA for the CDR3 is TGTGCCATCCCCCGGGACAGGGGCTTTTACGAGCAGTACTTC.

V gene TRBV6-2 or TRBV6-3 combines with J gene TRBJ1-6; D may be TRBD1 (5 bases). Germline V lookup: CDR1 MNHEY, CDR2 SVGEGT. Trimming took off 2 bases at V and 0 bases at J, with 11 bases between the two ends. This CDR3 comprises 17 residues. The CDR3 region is CASSYRPTVSYNSPLHF. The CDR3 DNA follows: TGTGCCAGCAGTTACCGGCCGACAGTCTCCTATAATTCACCCCTCCACTTT.

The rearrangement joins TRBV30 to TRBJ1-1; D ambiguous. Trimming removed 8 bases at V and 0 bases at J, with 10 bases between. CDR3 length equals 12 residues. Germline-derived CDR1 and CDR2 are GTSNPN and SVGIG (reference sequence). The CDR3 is CAQTRVNTEAFF. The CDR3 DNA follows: TGTGCCCAAACTCGGGTGAACACTGAAGCTTTCTTT.

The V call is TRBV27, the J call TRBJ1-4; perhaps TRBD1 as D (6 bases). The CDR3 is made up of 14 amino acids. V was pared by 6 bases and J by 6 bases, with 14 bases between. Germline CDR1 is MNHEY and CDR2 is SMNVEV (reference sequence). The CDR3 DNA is TGTGCCAGCAGACCGACAGGCTATGATGAAAAACTGTTTTTT. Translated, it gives CASRPTGYDEKLFF.

The CDR3 spells CASRTGLANSPLHF. In DNA, the CDR3 is TGTGCCAGCAGGACAGGGCTCGCAAATTCACCCCTCCACTTT. The chain combines TRBV27 with TRBJ1-6; 7 bases agree with TRBD1. Germline V gene lookup returns CDR1 MNHEY and CDR2 SMNVEV (reference sequence). V was clipped by 6 bases and J by 7 bases; unmatched bases: 6. This CDR3 contains 14 residues.

CDR3 in DNA: TGTGCTAGTGGTTTTAGCCTCGGGACCCCTCGGGACTATGGCTACACCTTC. It is translated as CASGFSLGTPRDYGYTF. This chain links TRBV12-5 with TRBJ1-2; D possibly corresponds to TRBD1 (5 bases). This CDR3 contains 17 residues. Germline V lookup: CDR1 LGHNT, CDR2 FRNRAP. The germline V and J ends were trimmed by 3 bases and 3 bases, with 20 bases remaining between them.

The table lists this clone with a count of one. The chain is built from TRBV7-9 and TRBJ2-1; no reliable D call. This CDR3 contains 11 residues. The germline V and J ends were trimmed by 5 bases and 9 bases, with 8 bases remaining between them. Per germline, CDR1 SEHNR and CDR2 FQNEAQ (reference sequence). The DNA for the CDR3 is TGTGCCAGCAGCGCCTTCGGTGAGCAGTTCTTC. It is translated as CASSAFGEQFF.

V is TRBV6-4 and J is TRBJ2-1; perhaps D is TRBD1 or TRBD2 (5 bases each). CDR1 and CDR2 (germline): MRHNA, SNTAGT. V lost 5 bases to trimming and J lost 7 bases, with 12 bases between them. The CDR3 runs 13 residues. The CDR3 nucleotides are TGTGCCAGCAGTCCCGGGACCCAAAATGAGCAGTTCTTC. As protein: CASSPGTQNEQFF.

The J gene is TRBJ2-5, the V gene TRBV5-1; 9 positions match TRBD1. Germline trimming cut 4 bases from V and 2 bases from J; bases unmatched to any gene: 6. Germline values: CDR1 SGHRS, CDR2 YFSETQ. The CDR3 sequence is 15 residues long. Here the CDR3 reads CASSRTGQGQETQYF. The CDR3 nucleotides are TGCGCCAGCAGCCGGACTGGACAGGGGCAAGAGACCCAGTACTTC.

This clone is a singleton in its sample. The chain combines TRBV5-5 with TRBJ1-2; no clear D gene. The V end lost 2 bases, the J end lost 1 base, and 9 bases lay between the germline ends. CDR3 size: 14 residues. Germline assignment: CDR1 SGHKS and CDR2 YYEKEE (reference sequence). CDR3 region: CASSFKQNNYGYTF. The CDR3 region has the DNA TGTGCCAGCAGCTTTAAACAGAATAACTATGGCTACACCTTC.

CDR3 amino acids: CASSFAGGPDTQYF. For the CDR3, the DNA is TGTGCCAGCAGCTTTGCGGGGGGGCCTGATACGCAGTATTTT. This sequence joins TRBV7-9 and TRBJ2-3; the match to TRBD2 covers 9 bases. Germline V gives CDR1 SEHNR, CDR2 FQNEAQ (reference sequence). The V and J ends lost 3 bases and 6 bases, in that order; junction bases with no gene match: 4. The CDR3 consists of 14 residues.

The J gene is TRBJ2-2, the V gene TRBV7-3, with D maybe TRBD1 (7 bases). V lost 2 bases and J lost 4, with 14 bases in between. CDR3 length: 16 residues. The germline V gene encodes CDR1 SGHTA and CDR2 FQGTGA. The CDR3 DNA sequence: TGTGCCAGCAGCTTAGGAGGGGGCGCGAGCACCGGGGAGCTGTTTTTT. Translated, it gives CASSLGGGASTGELFF.

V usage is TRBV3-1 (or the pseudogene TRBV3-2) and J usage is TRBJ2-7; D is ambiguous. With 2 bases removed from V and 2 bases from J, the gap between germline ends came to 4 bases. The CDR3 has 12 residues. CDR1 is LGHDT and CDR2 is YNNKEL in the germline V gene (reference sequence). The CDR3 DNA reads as TGTGCCAGCAGCCAATGGCCCTACGAGCAGTACTTC. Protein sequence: CASSQWPYEQYF.

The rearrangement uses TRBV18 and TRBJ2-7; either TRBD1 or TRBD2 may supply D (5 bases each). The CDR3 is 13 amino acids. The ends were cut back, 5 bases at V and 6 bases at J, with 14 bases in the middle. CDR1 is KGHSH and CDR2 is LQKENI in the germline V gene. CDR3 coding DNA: TGTGCCAGCTCAGAGGGGCCGGGATTCGAGCAGTACTTC. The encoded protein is CASSEGPGFEQYF.

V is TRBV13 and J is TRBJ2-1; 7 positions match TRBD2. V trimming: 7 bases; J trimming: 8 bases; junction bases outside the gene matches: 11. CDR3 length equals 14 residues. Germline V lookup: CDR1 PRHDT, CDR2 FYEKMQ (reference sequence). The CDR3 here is CASTHFPGGDEQFF. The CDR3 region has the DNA TGTGCCAGCACCCACTTCCCGGGAGGCGATGAGCAGTTCTTC. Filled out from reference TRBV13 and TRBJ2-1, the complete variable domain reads AAGVIQSPRHLIKEKRETATLKCYPIPRHDTVYWYQQGPGQDPQFLISFYEKMQSDKGSIPDRFSAQQFSDYHSELNMSSLELGDSALYFCASTHFPGGDEQFFGPGTRLTVL.